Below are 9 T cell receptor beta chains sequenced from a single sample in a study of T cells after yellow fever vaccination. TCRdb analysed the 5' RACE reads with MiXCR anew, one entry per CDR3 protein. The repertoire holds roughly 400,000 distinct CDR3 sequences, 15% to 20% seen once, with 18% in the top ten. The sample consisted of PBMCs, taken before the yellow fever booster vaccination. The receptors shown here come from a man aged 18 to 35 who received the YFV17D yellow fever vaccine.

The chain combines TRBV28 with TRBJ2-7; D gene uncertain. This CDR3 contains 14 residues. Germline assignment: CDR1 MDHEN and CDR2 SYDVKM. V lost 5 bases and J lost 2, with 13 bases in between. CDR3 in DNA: TGTGCCAGCAGTAGGCAGGAGTTTACCTACGAGCAGTACTTC. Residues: CASSRQEFTYEQYF.

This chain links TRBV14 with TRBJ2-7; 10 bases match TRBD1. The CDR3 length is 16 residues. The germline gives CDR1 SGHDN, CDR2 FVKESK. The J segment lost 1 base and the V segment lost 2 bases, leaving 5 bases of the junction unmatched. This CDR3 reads CASSQSPGQGSYEQYV. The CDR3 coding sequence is TGTGCCAGCAGCCAATCACCGGGACAGGGGTCCTACGAGCAGTACGTC.

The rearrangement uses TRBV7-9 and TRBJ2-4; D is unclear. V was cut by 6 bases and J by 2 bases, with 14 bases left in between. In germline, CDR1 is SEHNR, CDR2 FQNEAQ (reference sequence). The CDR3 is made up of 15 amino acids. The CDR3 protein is CASSSMPASKNIQYF. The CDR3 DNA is TGTGCCAGCAGTTCGATGCCCGCCTCCAAAAACATTCAGTACTTC.

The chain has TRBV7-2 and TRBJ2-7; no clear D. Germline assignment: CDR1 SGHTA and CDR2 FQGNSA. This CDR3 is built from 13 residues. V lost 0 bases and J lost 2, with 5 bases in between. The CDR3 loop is CASSLAGPYEQYV. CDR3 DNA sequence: TGTGCCAGCAGCTTAGCCGGACCCTACGAGCAGTACGTC.

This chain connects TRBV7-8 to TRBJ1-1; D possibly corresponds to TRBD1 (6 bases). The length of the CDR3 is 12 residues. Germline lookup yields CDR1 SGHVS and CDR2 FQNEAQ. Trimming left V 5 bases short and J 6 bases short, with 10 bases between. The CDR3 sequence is CASSLDSSEAFF. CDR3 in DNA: TGTGCCAGCAGCCTGGACAGCTCTGAAGCTTTCTTT.

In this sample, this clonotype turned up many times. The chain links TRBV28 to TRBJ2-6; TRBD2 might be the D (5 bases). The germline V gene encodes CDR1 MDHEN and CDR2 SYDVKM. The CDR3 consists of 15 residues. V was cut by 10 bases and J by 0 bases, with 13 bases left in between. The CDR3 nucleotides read TGTGCCACCTCTGGACGGGACTCTGGGGCCAACGTCCTGACTTTC. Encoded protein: CATSGRDSGANVLTF. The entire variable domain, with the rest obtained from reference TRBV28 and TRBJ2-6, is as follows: DVKVTQSSRYLVKRTGEKVFLECVQDMDHENMFWYRQDPGLGLRLIYFSYDVKMKEKGDIPEGYSVSREKKERFSLILESASTNQTSMYLCATSGRDSGANVLTFGAGSRLTVL.

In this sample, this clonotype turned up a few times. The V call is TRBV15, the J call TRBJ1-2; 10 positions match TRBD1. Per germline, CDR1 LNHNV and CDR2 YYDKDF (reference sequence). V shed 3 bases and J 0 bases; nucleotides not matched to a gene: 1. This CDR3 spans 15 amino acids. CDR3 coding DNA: TGTGCCACCAGCAGTGGACAGGGGGCTAACTATGGCTACACCTTC. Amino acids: CATSSGQGANYGYTF.

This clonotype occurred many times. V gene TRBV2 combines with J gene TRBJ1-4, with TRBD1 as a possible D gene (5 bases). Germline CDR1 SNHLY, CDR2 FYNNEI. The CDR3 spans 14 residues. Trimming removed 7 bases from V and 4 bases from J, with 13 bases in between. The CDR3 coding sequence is TGTGCCAGCAAACGGGACGTACATAATGAAAAACTGTTTTTT. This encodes CASKRDVHNEKLFF.

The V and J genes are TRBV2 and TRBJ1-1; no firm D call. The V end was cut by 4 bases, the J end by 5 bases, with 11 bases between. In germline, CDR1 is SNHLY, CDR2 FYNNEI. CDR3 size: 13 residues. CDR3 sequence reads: CASSAQLRTEAFF. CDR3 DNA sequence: TGTGCCAGCAGTGCTCAGCTACGTACTGAAGCTTTCTTT.